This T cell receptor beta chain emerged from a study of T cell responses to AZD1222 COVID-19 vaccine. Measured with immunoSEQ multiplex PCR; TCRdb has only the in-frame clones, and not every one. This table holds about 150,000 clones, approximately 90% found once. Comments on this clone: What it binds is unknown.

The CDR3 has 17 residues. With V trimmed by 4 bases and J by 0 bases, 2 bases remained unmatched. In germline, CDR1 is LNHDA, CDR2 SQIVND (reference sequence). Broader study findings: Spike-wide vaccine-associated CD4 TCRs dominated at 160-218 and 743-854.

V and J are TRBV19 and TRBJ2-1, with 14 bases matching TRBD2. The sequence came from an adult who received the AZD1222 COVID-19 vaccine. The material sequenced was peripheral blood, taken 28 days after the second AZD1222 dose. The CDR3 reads CASSTGTSGSSYNEQFF. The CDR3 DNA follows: TGTGCCAGTAGTACCGGGACTAGCGGGAGCTCCTACAATGAGCAGTTCTTC.